Included here is one TCR beta chain sequence, with context. Each sample contributed about 10^5 TCR templates to the assay. Sequencing used immunoSEQ multiplex PCR; TCRdb keeps in-frame clones, though not all of them. This sample has about 100,000 clones; around 93% occur once, and the top ten carry approximately 1.4%. The sample comes from a study of siplizumab effects on memory and regulatory T cells. Germline CDR1 and CDR2: KGHSH and LQKENI. V dropped 2 bases and J dropped 3; count of bases not matched to a gene: 5. CDR3 size: 16 residues. The genes are TRBV18 and TRBJ1-3; TRBD1 matches 9 bases. This TCR came from a human donor in good health. Sequencing was done on a sample of non-Treg CD4+ T cells sorted from blood. The CDR3 reads CASSPTGGSGGNTIYF. CDR3 coding DNA: TGTGCCAGCTCACCAACAGGGGGCAGTGGTGGAAACACCATATATTTT.